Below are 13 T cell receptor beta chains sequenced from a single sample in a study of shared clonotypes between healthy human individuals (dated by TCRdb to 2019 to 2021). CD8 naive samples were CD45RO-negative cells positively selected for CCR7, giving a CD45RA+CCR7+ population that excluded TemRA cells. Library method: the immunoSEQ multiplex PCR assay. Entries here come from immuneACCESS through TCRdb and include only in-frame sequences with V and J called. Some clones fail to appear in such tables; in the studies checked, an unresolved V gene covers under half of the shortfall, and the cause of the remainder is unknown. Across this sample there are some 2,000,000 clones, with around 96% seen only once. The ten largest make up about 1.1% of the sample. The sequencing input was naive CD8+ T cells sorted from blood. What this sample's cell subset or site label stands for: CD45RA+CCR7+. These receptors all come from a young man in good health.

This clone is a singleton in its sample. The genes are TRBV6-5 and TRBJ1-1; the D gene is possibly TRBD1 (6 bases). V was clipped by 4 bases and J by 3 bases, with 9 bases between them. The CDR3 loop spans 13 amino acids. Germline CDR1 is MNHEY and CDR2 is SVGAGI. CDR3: CASSSGQYTEAFF. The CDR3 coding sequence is TGTGCCAGCAGTTCAGGACAGTACACTGAAGCTTTCTTT.

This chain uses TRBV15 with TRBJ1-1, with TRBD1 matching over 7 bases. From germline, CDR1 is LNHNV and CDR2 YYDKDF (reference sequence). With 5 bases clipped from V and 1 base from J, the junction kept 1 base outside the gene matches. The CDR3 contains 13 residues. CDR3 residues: CATSWDRNTEAFF. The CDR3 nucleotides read TGTGCCACCAGCTGGGACAGGAACACTGAAGCTTTCTTT.

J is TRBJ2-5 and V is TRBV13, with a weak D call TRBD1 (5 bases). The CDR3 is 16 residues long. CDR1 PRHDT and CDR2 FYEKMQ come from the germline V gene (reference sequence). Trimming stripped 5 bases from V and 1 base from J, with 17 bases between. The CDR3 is CASSPSLGPIQETQYF. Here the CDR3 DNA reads TGTGCCAGCAGCCCTAGTCTGGGGCCAATCCAAGAGACCCAGTACTTC.

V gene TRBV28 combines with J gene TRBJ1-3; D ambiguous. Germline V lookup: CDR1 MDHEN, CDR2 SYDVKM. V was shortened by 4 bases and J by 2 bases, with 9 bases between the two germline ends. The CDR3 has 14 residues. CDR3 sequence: CASSSVGAGNTIYF. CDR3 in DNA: TGTGCCAGCAGTTCGGTGGGCGCTGGAAACACCATATATTTT.

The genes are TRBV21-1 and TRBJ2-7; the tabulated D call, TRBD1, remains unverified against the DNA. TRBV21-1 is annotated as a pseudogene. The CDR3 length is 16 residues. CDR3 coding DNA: TGTGCCAGCAGCAAAGGGGACAGGAGATTACGCTACGAGCAGTACTTC. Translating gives CASSKGDRRLRYEQYF.

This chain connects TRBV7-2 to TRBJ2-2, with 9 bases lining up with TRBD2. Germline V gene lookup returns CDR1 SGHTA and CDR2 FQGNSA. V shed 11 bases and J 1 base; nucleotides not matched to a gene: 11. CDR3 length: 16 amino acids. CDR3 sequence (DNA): TGTGCCGACCACCGAGTACTAGCGGGGAACACCGGGGAGCTGTTTTTT. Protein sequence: CADHRVLAGNTGELFF.

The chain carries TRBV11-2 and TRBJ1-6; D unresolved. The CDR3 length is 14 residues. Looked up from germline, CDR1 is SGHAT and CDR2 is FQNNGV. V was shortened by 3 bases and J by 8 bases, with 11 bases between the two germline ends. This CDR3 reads CASSFRESYSPLHF. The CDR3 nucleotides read TGTGCCAGCAGCTTTAGGGAGAGTTATTCACCCCTCCACTTT.

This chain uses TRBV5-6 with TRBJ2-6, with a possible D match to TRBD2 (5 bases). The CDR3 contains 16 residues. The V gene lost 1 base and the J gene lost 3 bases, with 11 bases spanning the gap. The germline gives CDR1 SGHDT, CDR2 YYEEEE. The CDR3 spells CASSLTTEDGANVLTF. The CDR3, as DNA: TGTGCCAGCAGCTTGACCACGGAGGATGGGGCCAACGTCCTGACTTTC.

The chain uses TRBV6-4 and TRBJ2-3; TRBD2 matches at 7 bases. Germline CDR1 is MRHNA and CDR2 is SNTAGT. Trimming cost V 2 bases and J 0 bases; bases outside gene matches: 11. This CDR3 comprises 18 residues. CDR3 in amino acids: CASSDGGGLADSTDTQYF. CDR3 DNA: TGTGCCAGCAGTGACGGGGGTGGGCTAGCGGATAGCACAGATACGCAGTATTTT.

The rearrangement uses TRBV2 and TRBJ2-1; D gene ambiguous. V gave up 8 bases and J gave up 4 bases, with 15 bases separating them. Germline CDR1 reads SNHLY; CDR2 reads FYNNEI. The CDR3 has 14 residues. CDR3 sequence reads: CASPVDPMYNEQFF. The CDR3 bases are TGTGCCAGCCCGGTGGACCCTATGTACAATGAGCAGTTCTTC.

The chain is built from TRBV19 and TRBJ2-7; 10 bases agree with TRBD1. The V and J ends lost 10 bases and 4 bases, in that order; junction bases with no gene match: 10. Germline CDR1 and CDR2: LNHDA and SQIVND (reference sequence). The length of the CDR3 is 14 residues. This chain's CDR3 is CATRYRDRGYEQYF. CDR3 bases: TGTGCCACCCGTTACCGGGACAGGGGTTACGAGCAGTACTTC.

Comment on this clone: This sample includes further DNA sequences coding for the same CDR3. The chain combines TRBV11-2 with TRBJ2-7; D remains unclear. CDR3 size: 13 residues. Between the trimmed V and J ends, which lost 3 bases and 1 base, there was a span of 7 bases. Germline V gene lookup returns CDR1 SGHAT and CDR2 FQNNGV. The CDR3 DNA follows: TGTGCCAGCAGCTTTAGCAGTTCCTACGAGCAGTACTTC. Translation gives CASSFSSSYEQYF.

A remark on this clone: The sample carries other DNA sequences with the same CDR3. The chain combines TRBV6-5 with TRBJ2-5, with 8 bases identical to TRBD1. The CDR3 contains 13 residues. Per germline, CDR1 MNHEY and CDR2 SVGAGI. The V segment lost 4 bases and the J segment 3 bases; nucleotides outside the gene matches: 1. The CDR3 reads CASSLDREETQYF. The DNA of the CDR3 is TGTGCCAGCAGTTTGGACAGGGAAGAGACCCAGTACTTC.